This T cell receptor (beta chain) was obtained from a study of T cell responses to AZD1222 COVID-19 vaccine. TCRdb's table, derived via immunoSEQ multiplex PCR, lists solely in-frame clones and lacks some. The table shows approximately 160,000 clones, with less than 95% occurring only once. Turning to this clone: Its cognate antigen is unknown.

Points from the study as a whole: Females made up more of the donors, who were largely white British, and clonal diversity may have come out too low.

With 2 bases clipped from V and 6 bases from J, the junction kept 5 bases outside the gene matches. CDR3 length equals 14 residues. Germline V CDR1 and CDR2: MNHEY, SVGAGI. The sample was peripheral blood, taken on day 0 of AZD1222 vaccination. The chain links TRBV6-5 to TRBJ2-7; 9 positions agree with TRBD1. This TCR was recovered from an adult in good health. CDR3 nucleotide sequence: TGTGCCAGCAGTTACCCGGGACAGGGATTCGAGCAGTACTTC. Its protein is CASSYPGQGFEQYF.